One T cell receptor beta chain is described in this entry. Antigen: not known. Other DNA sequences from this sample encode an identical CDR3 as well. As to time point: newly diagnosed, previously untreated cHL patient sample. The record originates from a study of PD-1 blockade in classical Hodgkin lymphoma. Whole-study findings and limits: With respect to the repertoire differences, their causes, possibly disease activity or prior therapy, remain undefined.

Only in-frame clones appear in the TCRdb table, and some are missing; sequencing was by immunoSEQ multiplex PCR. The table has some 70,000 clones, over 85% seen once. The TCR comes from a human donor with classical Hodgkin lymphoma. The sample was peripheral blood mononuclear cells (PBMCs).

CDR3 residues: CASSHPNGREEQFF. The CDR3 DNA sequence: TGTGCCAGCAGCCACCCCAACGGGCGGGAAGAGCAGTTCTTC. The chain combines TRBV5-6 with TRBJ2-1, with D tentatively TRBD2 (6 bases). This CDR3 is built from 14 residues. V lost 4 bases to trimming and J lost 10 bases, with 18 bases between them. Germline CDR1 SGHDT, CDR2 YYEEEE.